Listed below are T cell receptor beta chains from one sample, sequenced in a study of T-cell reconstitution after alpha-beta-depleted transplantation in children. TCRdb itself ran the PCR reads through MiXCR, one entry per CDR3 protein. The table has approximately 630,000 distinct CDR3 sequences, around 12% seen once. Here the sequenced sample was PBMCs, taken before TCRalphabeta/CD19-depleted stem cell transplant. Every receptor here comes from a girl aged 2 to 10 with congenital amegakaryocytic thrombocytopenia, due to receive a stem cell transplant. CDR3s include the opening cysteine and the closing phenylalanine or tryptophan. The order of the fields is J gene, CDR3 length, D gene, clone size, V gene, CDR3 protein, CDR3 DNA. D genes are given only for firm matches. Size is stated for part of the rows, as once, few or many counts, or as a class when the clone is expanded.

j_gene: TRBJ1-5; len: 16; d_gene: -; abundance: few; v_gene: TRBV21-1; CDR3aa: CASSRGGQGENQPQHF; CDR3nt: TGTGCCAGCAGCCGAGGGGGGCAGGGTGAGAATCAGCCCCAGCATTTT
j_gene: TRBJ2-7; len: 15; d_gene: TRBD1; abundance: -; v_gene: TRBV12-3/TRBV12-4; CDR3aa: CASSPQGAFAYEQYF; CDR3nt: TGTGCCAGCAGTCCGCAGGGGGCCTTCGCCTACGAGCAGTACTTC
j_gene: TRBJ2-4; len: 16; d_gene: -; abundance: many; v_gene: TRBV20-1; CDR3aa: CSARGGGFIAKNIQYF; CDR3nt: TGCAGTGCTAGAGGGGGCGGATTCATAGCCAAAAACATTCAGTACTTC
j_gene: TRBJ2-3; len: 15; d_gene: -; abundance: -; v_gene: TRBV12-3/TRBV12-4; CDR3aa: CASSLARRATDTQYF; CDR3nt: TGTGCCAGCAGTTTAGCACGCAGGGCCACAGATACGCAGTATTTT
j_gene: TRBJ2-3; len: 15; d_gene: -; abundance: many; v_gene: TRBV5-1; CDR3aa: CASSLTWTSTDTQYF; CDR3nt: TGCGCCAGCAGCTTGACCTGGACTAGCACAGATACGCAGTATTTT
j_gene: TRBJ2-1; len: 15; d_gene: -; abundance: few; v_gene: TRBV5-1; CDR3aa: CASSFYRGLYNEQFF; CDR3nt: TGCGCCAGCAGCTTTTACAGGGGACTCTACAATGAGCAGTTCTTC
j_gene: TRBJ2-3; len: 14; d_gene: -; abundance: -; v_gene: TRBV7-8; CDR3aa: CASRLTRVLDTQYF; CDR3nt: TGTGCCAGCAGGCTAACTAGAGTGTTAGATACGCAGTATTTT
j_gene: TRBJ2-5; len: 15; d_gene: TRBD1; abundance: many; v_gene: TRBV20-1; CDR3aa: CSATRDQRGRETQYF; CDR3nt: TGCAGTGCTACCAGGGACCAAAGGGGGCGGGAGACCCAGTACTTC
j_gene: TRBJ2-5; len: 13; d_gene: -; abundance: many; v_gene: TRBV5-1; CDR3aa: CASSLRLWETQYF; CDR3nt: TGCGCCAGCAGCTTGCGGTTGTGGGAGACCCAGTACTTC
j_gene: TRBJ2-7; len: 15; d_gene: -; abundance: many; v_gene: TRBV6-5; CDR3aa: CASSYDWGAVYEQYF; CDR3nt: TGTGCCAGCAGTTACGATTGGGGGGCGGTATACGAGCAGTACTTC
j_gene: TRBJ1-6; len: 15; d_gene: TRBD1; abundance: many; v_gene: TRBV10-3; CDR3aa: CAVSSAQGGNSPLHF; CDR3nt: TGTGCCGTCTCGTCCGCGCAGGGGGGGAATTCACCCCTCCACTTT
j_gene: TRBJ1-1; len: 17; d_gene: TRBD1; abundance: many; v_gene: TRBV7-2; CDR3aa: CASSPRTGLIQNTEAFF; CDR3nt: TGTGCCAGCAGCCCCAGGACAGGCCTAATCCAGAACACTGAAGCTTTCTTT
j_gene: TRBJ1-2; len: 13; d_gene: TRBD1; abundance: few; v_gene: TRBV30; CDR3aa: CAWDRDLNYGYTF; CDR3nt: TGTGCCTGGGACAGGGACCTCAACTATGGCTACACCTTC